A single sample gave rise to the 17 T cell receptor beta chains below, sequenced in a study of shared clonotypes between healthy human individuals. Some clones are missing from TCRdb's copy, which holds only in-frame ones; the method was immunoSEQ multiplex PCR. Counted here are approximately 1.4 million clones, around 98% occurring once; the ten biggest clones make up around 0.45%. Material: naive CD4+ T cells sorted from blood. Subset meaning: CD45RA+ positively selected. These receptors were collected from a man between 25 and 39 years old in good health.

This clone was recorded once. This rearrangement joins TRBV6-4 to TRBJ2-1, with D possibly TRBD2 on 5 matching bases. This CDR3 contains 14 residues. Germline loops: CDR1 MRHNA, CDR2 SNTAGT. Trimming stripped 6 bases from V and 4 bases from J, with 13 bases between. In nucleotides, the CDR3 is TGTGCCAGCAGACGGGATCCCCTTTACAATGAGCAGTTCTTC. Its protein product is CASRRDPLYNEQFF.

This rearrangement joins TRBV20-1 to TRBJ2-7; TRBD1 aligns across 7 bases. Germline trimming cut 5 bases from V and 8 bases from J; bases unmatched to any gene: 3. Germline CDR1 is DFQATT and CDR2 is SNEGSKA (reference sequence). The CDR3 is made up of 10 amino acids. DNA of the CDR3: TGCAGTGCTGGACAGGAGAAGCAGTACTTC. Translating gives CSAGQEKQYF.

The CDR3 loop reads CASSLGYGVTDTQYF. The CDR3 DNA reads as TGCGCCAGCAGCTTGGGATACGGGGTGACAGATACGCAGTATTTT. This sequence joins TRBV5-1 and TRBJ2-3; D may be TRBD2 (5 bases). The CDR3 covers 15 residues. V lost 0 bases and J lost 3, with 11 bases in between. Germline V lookup: CDR1 SGHRS, CDR2 YFSETQ.

The chain couples TRBV6-5 to TRBJ2-7, with 12 positions matching TRBD2. The CDR3 is 15 residues long. After removal of 4 bases from V and 3 bases from J, the junction contained 4 bases not matched to a gene. Germline loops: CDR1 MNHEY, CDR2 SVGAGI. CDR3 in amino acids: CASSLRLAGVYEQYF. DNA of the CDR3: TGTGCCAGCAGTTTAAGACTAGCGGGAGTCTACGAGCAGTACTTC.

The chain combines TRBV25-1 with TRBJ2-7, with 10 bases that match TRBD2. V was pared by 4 bases and J by 6 bases, with 6 bases of the junction left unmatched. CDR1 MGHDK and CDR2 SYGVNS come from the germline V gene. The CDR3 runs 14 residues. The CDR3 protein is CASSGVAGGGEQYF. The CDR3 DNA is TGTGCCAGCAGTGGGGTAGCGGGAGGCGGCGAGCAGTACTTC.

CDR3 coding DNA: TGTGCCAGCAGCCCTCTAGCGGGAGCCTACGAGCAGTACTTC. Translating gives CASSPLAGAYEQYF. V usage is TRBV11-2 and J usage is TRBJ2-7; 10 bases are a match to TRBD2. Germline V gene data show CDR1 as SGHAT and CDR2 as FQNNGV. This CDR3 region has 14 residues. V gave up 5 bases and J gave up 2 bases; unmatched junction bases: 3.

The genes are TRBV10-3 and TRBJ2-7, with D possibly being TRBD2 (5 bases). Between the trimmed V and J ends, which lost 0 bases and 0 bases, there was a span of 6 bases. Per germline, CDR1 ENHRY and CDR2 SYGVKD. The CDR3 has 14 residues. The CDR3 nucleotides are TGTGCCATCAGTGAGTCGAGGGCCTCCTACGAGCAGTACTTC. Translating it yields CAISESRASYEQYF.

This rearrangement joins TRBV11-2 to TRBJ2-7; D is unclear. The V end lost 2 bases, the J end lost 0 bases, and 11 bases lay between the germline ends. The CDR3 has 15 residues. The germline CDR1 and CDR2 sequences are SGHAT and FQNNGV. The DNA for the CDR3 is TGTGCCAGCAGCTTAAATCCGGACGGCTCCTACGAGCAGTACTTC. Amino acids: CASSLNPDGSYEQYF.

V usage is TRBV7-6 and J usage is TRBJ2-1; unclear D gene. With 8 bases removed from V and 6 bases from J, the gap between germline ends came to 14 bases. The CDR3 extends over 13 amino acids. The germline CDR1 and CDR2 sequences are SGHVS and FNYEAQ. This chain's CDR3 is CASRSTPGNEQFF. In DNA form, the CDR3 reads TGTGCCAGCCGATCGACACCGGGCAATGAGCAGTTCTTC.

The chain recombines TRBV6-6 with TRBJ2-5; 11 positions agree with TRBD2. Trimming took 5 bases from V and 2 from J; bases not matched to a gene: 4. This CDR3 contains 15 residues. Germline CDR1 is MNHNY and CDR2 is SVGAGI (reference sequence). The CDR3 is CASSRLAGNQETQYF. The CDR3 coding sequence is TGTGCCAGCAGTCGACTAGCGGGAAATCAAGAGACCCAGTACTTC.

The chain has TRBV18 and TRBJ2-7; TRBD2 aligns across 12 bases. The V gene end was trimmed by 4 bases and the J gene end by 2 bases; junction bases not matched to a gene: 6. The CDR3 loop spans 16 amino acids. Germline V gives CDR1 KGHSH, CDR2 LQKENI. The CDR3 DNA follows: TGTGCCAGCTCACTCGGGACTAGCGGGCGAACCTACGAGCAGTACTTC. Amino acid sequence: CASSLGTSGRTYEQYF.

The chain is built from TRBV7-9 and TRBJ1-4, with 7 bases matching TRBD1. V trimming: 6 bases; J trimming: 6 bases; junction bases outside the gene matches: 7. The CDR3 contains 14 residues. Germline V gives CDR1 SEHNR, CDR2 FQNEAQ (reference sequence). CDR3 coding DNA: TGTGCCAGCAGTTCGACAGGGATATATGAAAAACTGTTTTTT. As protein: CASSSTGIYEKLFF.

This clone was found once. The gene calls are TRBV27 and TRBJ1-2; TRBD1 is a possible D gene (6 bases). Germline values: CDR1 MNHEY, CDR2 SMNVEV (reference sequence). The CDR3 length is 14 residues. With 4 bases removed from V and 5 bases from J, the gap between germline ends came to 14 bases. CDR3: CASSSRDTSYGYTF. The CDR3 DNA is TGTGCCAGCAGTTCCCGGGACACCTCGTATGGCTACACCTTC.

The J gene is TRBJ1-4, the V gene TRBV2, with no clear D. In germline, CDR1 is SNHLY, CDR2 FYNNEI. The CDR3 extends over 14 amino acids. Trimming left V 5 bases short and J 0 bases short, with 7 bases between. CDR3 region: CASSPRTTNEKLFF. CDR3 bases: TGTGCCAGCAGTCCTAGAACAACTAATGAAAAACTGTTTTTT.

The chain recombines TRBV27 with TRBJ2-7; TRBD1 agrees at 7 bases. Looked up from germline, CDR1 is MNHEY and CDR2 is SMNVEV (reference sequence). The CDR3 runs to 15 residues. The J segment lost 3 bases and the V segment lost 0 bases, leaving 5 bases of the junction unmatched. In DNA, the CDR3 is TGTGCCAGCAGTTTATCGGGACAGCCAGTCTACGAGCAGTACTTC. As protein: CASSLSGQPVYEQYF.

This chain uses TRBV5-5 with TRBJ2-1; D might be TRBD2 (5 bases). The germline gives CDR1 SGHKS, CDR2 YYEKEE (reference sequence). The CDR3 covers 15 residues. The V and J ends lost 1 base and 0 bases respectively, with 8 bases between them. The CDR3 DNA reads as TGTGCCAGCAGCTTGTTGAGCGGCTCCTACAATGAGCAGTTCTTC. Encoded protein: CASSLLSGSYNEQFF.

This clone was recorded only once. V gene TRBV5-4 combines with J gene TRBJ2-1; 8 bases fit TRBD2. The CDR3 totals 14 residues. Looked up from germline, CDR1 is SGHNT and CDR2 is YYREEE (reference sequence). V gave up 3 bases and J gave up 6 bases; unmatched junction bases: 5. The CDR3 reads CASSYIGTSNEQFF. The CDR3 nucleotides are TGTGCCAGCAGCTACATCGGGACTAGCAATGAGCAGTTCTTC.